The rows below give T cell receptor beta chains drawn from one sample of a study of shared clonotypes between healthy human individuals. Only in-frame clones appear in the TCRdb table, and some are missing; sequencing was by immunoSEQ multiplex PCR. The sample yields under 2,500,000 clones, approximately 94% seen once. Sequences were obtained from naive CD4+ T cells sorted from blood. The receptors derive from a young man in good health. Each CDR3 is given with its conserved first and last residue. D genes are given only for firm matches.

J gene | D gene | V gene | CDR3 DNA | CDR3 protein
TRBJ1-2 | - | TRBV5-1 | TGCGCCAGCAGCTTGAGTCAGTCTAACTATGGCTACACCTTC | CASSLSQSNYGYTF
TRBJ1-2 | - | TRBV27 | TGTGCCAGCAGGGTGACAGGCCCCGCGCGGGTTTATGGCTACACCTTC | CASRVTGPARVYGYTF
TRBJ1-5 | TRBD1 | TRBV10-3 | TGTGCCATCACCTCTGGACAGGGTCAGCCCCAGCATTTT | CAITSGQGQPQHF
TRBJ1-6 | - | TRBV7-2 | TGTGCCAGCAGCTTACAGGGCTCGGTCCCACCCCTCCACTTT | CASSLQGSVPPLHF
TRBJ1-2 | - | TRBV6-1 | TGTGCCACCTACACTCAACAGGTGAACTATGGCTACACCTTC | CATYTQQVNYGYTF
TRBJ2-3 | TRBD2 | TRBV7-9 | TGTGCCAGCAGTCTCAGCGGGGTTAGCACAGATACGCAGTATTTT | CASSLSGVSTDTQYF
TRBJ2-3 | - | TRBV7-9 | TGTGCCAGCAGCTCCCCCTGGCGGAGCACAGATACGCAGTATTTT | CASSSPWRSTDTQYF
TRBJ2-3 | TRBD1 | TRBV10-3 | TGTGCCATCAGTGAAACTGGGACAGGAAGAGGAGATACGCAGTATTTT | CAISETGTGRGDTQYF
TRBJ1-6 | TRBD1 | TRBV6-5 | TGTGCCAGCACCGTGGGACAGGGGAATTCACCCCTCCACTTT | CASTVGQGNSPLHF
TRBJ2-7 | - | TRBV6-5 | TGTGCCAGCAGTTCCGTGGGGGGGCCATCCTACGAGCAGTACTTC | CASSSVGGPSYEQYF
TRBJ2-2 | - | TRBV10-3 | TGTGCCATCAGTGGAACTCCTACGAACACCGGGGAGCTGTTTTTT | CAISGTPTNTGELFF
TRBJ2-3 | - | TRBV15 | TGTGCCACCAGCAGAGAACGGGATGGGGCAGATACGCAGTATTTT | CATSRERDGADTQYF
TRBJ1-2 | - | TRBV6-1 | TGTGCCAGCAGTGCCGCGTCGATGCCCCATGGCTACACCTTC | CASSAASMPHGYTF
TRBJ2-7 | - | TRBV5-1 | TGCGCCAGCAGCTTGGCTGGGTTGGGACTGGCCTACGAGCAGTACTTC | CASSLAGLGLAYEQYF
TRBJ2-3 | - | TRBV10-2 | TGCGCCAGCAAAGGGGGGCGGAGCACAGATACGCAGTATTTT | CASKGGRSTDTQYF
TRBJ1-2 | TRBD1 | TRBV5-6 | TGTGCCAGCAGCTTGGTCGTGACAGGGGGTGGAGGCTACACCTTC | CASSLVVTGGGGYTF
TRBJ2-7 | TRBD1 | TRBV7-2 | TGTGCCAGCAGCCTATCCGGGACAGACTACGAGCAGTACTTC | CASSLSGTDYEQYF
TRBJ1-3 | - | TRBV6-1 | TGTGCCAGCAGGATTGGGTGGGTTGGAAACACCATATATTTT | CASRIGWVGNTIYF
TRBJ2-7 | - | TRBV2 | TGTGCCAGCAGTGATCGGGGGAGCTCCTACGAGCAGTACTTC | CASSDRGSSYEQYF
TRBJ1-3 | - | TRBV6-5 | TGTGCCAGCAGTAGGTCAGGGATGGCTGGAAACACCATATATTTT | CASSRSGMAGNTIYF
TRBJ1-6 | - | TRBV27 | TGTGCCAGCACCACGGAGGGTAAACGGTCACCCCTCCACTTT | CASTTEGKRSPLHF
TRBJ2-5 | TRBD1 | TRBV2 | TGTGCCAGCAGTCGACAGGGGGGTAGAGGGGAGACCCAGTACTTC | CASSRQGGRGETQYF